This TCR beta chain was profiled in a study of beta chain features in type 1 diabetes. CD4+ naive, central memory, regulatory and stem cell-like memory cells were sorted via CD45RO/CCR7/CD25/CD127/CD95/CD27. A few counts support this clone. The CDR3 runs 15 residues. V was clipped by 3 bases and J by 5 bases, with 17 bases between them. The germline CDR1 and CDR2 sequences are MDHEN and SYDVKM. Sequenced material consisted of expressed TCRB transcripts (all of the isolated RNA was reverse transcribed). The data were produced by immunoSEQ multiplex PCR, yet TCRdb's version contains in-frame clones alone and is incomplete. In the table there are about 370,000 clones, about 14% of which are singletons.

Input material: naive CD4+ T cells from blood. The genes are TRBV28 and TRBJ2-7, with D possibly TRBD2 on 6 matching bases. This receptor was obtained from a woman between 18 and 30 years old in good health. CDR3 in DNA: TGTGCCAGCAGTTTGCCCCACATGGGGGGTAACGAGCAGTACTTC. Translating gives CASSLPHMGGNEQYF.